The 10 T cell receptor beta chains in this list originate from one sample, sequenced in a study of early T cells in non-severe SARS-CoV-2 infection. TCRdb analysed the 5' RACE reads with MiXCR anew, one entry per CDR3 protein. This table holds roughly 52,000 distinct CDR3 sequences, under 7% found once. The material was whole blood, obtained at baseline. These receptors were taken from an adult who was a healthcare worker with PCR-confirmed SARS-CoV-2 infection or an uninfected control (not recorded which).

This clonotype has only a few counts. CDR3 sequence (DNA): TGTGCCACCAGCCGAAGCGGTGGCTCTCCCCATGAGCAGTTCTTC. It yields the protein CATSRSGGSPHEQFF. The chain carries TRBV15 and TRBJ2-1; D might be TRBD2 (5 bases). Trimming removed 5 bases at V and 8 bases at J, with 19 bases between. The CDR3 has 15 amino acids. CDR1 LNHNV and CDR2 YYDKDF come from the germline V gene (reference sequence).

Many counts were recorded for this clonotype. The chain joins TRBV18 to TRBJ1-6; D is unresolved. The CDR3 runs 14 residues. The V gene's germline CDR1 is KGHSH and CDR2 LQKENI. V lost 0 bases to trimming and J lost 7 bases, with 7 bases between them. In DNA, the CDR3 is TGTGCCAGCTCACCACCATCGAGCAATTCACCCCTCCACTTT. Translating it yields CASSPPSSNSPLHF. The variable domain in full, with the rest retrieved from reference TRBV18 and TRBJ1-6, is NAGVMQNPRHLVRRRGQEARLRCSPMKGHSHVYWYRQLPEEGLKFMVYLQKENIIDESGMPKERFSAEFPKEGPSILRIQQVVRGDSAAYFCASSPPSSNSPLHFGNGTRLTVT.

The sample holds a few counts of this clonotype. The chain joins TRBV20-1 to TRBJ1-1; 7 bases agree with TRBD1. The CDR3 has 13 amino acids. V shed 6 bases, J shed 1 base, and the junction held 5 bases outside the gene matches. The germline V gene encodes CDR1 DFQATT and CDR2 SNEGSKA (reference sequence). In DNA form, the CDR3 reads TGCAGTGCAACCCGGGACAGGAACACTGAAGCTTTCTTT. This codes for CSATRDRNTEAFF.

This clonotype was counted at least ten times. V usage is TRBV4-1 and J usage is TRBJ2-5; TRBD2 matches 9 bases. CDR3 length equals 16 residues. CDR1 is MGHRA, CDR2 YSYEKL, per germline. Trimming cost V 0 bases and J 5 bases; bases outside gene matches: 7. This chain's CDR3 is CASSQETLAGTETQYF. The CDR3 DNA is TGCGCCAGCAGCCAAGAGACGCTAGCGGGGACGGAGACCCAGTACTTC.

As concerns this clonotype: A much larger clone is a single base away; this may be a read error. The V gene is TRBV19, the J gene TRBJ2-3; D not certain. Trimming stripped 6 bases from V and 0 bases from J, with 13 bases between. Germline lookup yields CDR1 LNHDA and CDR2 SQIVND (reference sequence). The CDR3 covers 15 residues. For the CDR3, the DNA is TGTGCCAGTAGGTGGAAGAGGATAAGCACAGATACGCAGTATTTT. This sequence encodes CASRWKRISTDTQYF.

This clonotype showed up many times. V usage is TRBV5-6 and J usage is TRBJ1-2; D may be TRBD1 (6 bases). Trimming cost V 4 bases and J 0 bases, with 10 bases left between them. CDR1 and CDR2 from the germline V gene are SGHDT and YYEEEE. The CDR3 has 14 residues. The CDR3: CASSPGHTNYGYTF. The CDR3, as DNA: TGTGCCAGCAGCCCGGGACACACTAACTATGGCTACACCTTC.

This clonotype was seen a handful of times. V is TRBV12-3 or TRBV12-4 and J is TRBJ2-7; 9 nucleotides match TRBD1. The CDR3 loop spans 15 amino acids. J was trimmed by 3 bases and V by 6 bases; bases with no gene match: 9. CDR3 residues: CASSPSGTGSYEQYF. In DNA form, the CDR3 reads TGTGCCAGCAGCCCCTCCGGGACAGGGAGCTACGAGCAGTACTTC.

This clonotype was counted at least ten times. The genes are TRBV9 and TRBJ1-2; maybe TRBD1 (5 bases). Germline V gene sequence: CDR1 SGDLS, CDR2 YYNGEE. The CDR3 runs 16 residues. V was clipped by 3 bases and J by 6 bases, with 21 bases between them. The CDR3 loop reads CASSETFRAQGDGYTF. CDR3 nucleotides: TGTGCCAGCAGCGAGACCTTCAGGGCCCAAGGGGATGGCTACACCTTC.

In its sample, this clonotype was seen many times. This chain connects TRBV5-4 to TRBJ2-1, with TRBD2 matching over 7 bases. Germline CDR1 reads SGHNT; CDR2 reads YYREEE (reference sequence). The CDR3 is made up of 19 amino acids. J was trimmed by 4 bases and V by 4 bases; bases with no gene match: 20. The CDR3 DNA reads TGTGCCAGCAGCCCCCTTACCGGGACTACATATACATTTTACAATGAGCAGTTCTTC. Protein product: CASSPLTGTTYTFYNEQFF.

This clonotype has ten or more counts. The chain uses TRBV7-8 and TRBJ1-1, with D tentatively TRBD1 (6 bases). Germline CDR1 is SGHVS and CDR2 is FQNEAQ. The CDR3 is 13 amino acids. V shed 1 base and J shed 5 bases, with 8 bases lying between them. The CDR3 here is CASSLGGQTEAFF. CDR3 coding DNA: TGTGCCAGCAGCTTAGGGGGGCAGACTGAAGCTTTCTTT.